The entry below describes one TCR beta chain. Generated by immunoSEQ multiplex PCR, the TCRdb table keeps only in-frame clones and is missing some. The sample carries approximately 50,000 clones, roughly 90% recorded once. This CDR3 has 13 residues. Germline CDR1 and CDR2: SGDLS and YYNGEE. V lost 2 bases and J 5 bases, leaving 10 bases between the germline ends. The data are from a study of T cell changes during pregnancy in multiple sclerosis. The receptor was isolated from a female donor with multiple sclerosis, enrolled in a pregnancy study. The gene calls are TRBV9 and TRBJ1-1; D is unclear. This material consisted of CD4+ T cells from peripheral blood mononuclear cells, taken after pregnancy. The chain's CDR3 is CASSVSSGTEAFF. DNA of the CDR3: TGTGCCAGCAGCGTGTCCAGCGGGACTGAAGCTTTCTTT. Full variable domain (remainder filled in from reference TRBV9 and TRBJ1-1): DSGVTQTPKHLITATGQRVTLRCSPRSGDLSVYWYQQSLDQGLQFLIQYYNGEERAKGNILERFSAQQFPDLHSELNLSSLELGDSALYFCASSVSSGTEAFFGQGTRLTVV.